The rows below give T cell receptor beta chains drawn from one sample of a study of T cell changes during pregnancy in multiple sclerosis. TCRdb's table, derived via immunoSEQ multiplex PCR, lists solely in-frame clones and lacks some. The sample includes 100,000 or so clones, about 92% seen only once; the top ten take 1.2%. The specimen comprised peripheral blood, sampled in the second trimester of pregnancy. These receptors originate from a female donor with multiple sclerosis, enrolled in a pregnancy study. The conserved cysteine and the conserved F or W are not part of the CDR3 here. The D gene is left open where the match is weak.

>.|TRBV5-1
ASRAGDYGYT
>.|TRBV20-1
SAPKADTQY
>TRBD2|TRBV19
ASKTSGSYEQY
>TRBD1|TRBV28
ASSTPYRGQETQY
>TRBD1|TRBV30
AWVQGPGYGYT
>.|TRBV6-5
ASSYAQGLGAF
>.|TRBV19
ASSSGLSYNEQF
>TRBD1|TRBV5-1
ASSGQGPTKNIQY
>TRBD2|TRBV7-3
ASSPGTSGGGGDEQF
>TRBD1|TRBV7-9
ASSTRTGEKLF
>TRBD2|TRBV9
ASSVETGRARNEQF